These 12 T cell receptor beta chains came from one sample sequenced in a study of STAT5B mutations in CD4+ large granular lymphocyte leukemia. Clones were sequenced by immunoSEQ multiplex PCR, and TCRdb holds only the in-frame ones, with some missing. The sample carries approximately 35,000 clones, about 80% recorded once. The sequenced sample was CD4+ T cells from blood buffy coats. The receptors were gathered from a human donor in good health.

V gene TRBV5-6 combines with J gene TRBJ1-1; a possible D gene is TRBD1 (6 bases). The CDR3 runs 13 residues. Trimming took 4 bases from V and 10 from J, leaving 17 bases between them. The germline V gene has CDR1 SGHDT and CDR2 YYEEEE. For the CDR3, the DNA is TGTGCCAGCAGCGACCCAGGGGCTGTAGGAGCTTTCTTT. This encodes CASSDPGAVGAFF. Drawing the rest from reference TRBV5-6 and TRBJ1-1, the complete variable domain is DAGVTQSPTHLIKTRGQQVTLRCSPKSGHDTVSWYQQALGQGPQFIFQYYEEEERQRGNFPDRFSGHQFPNYSSELNVNALLLGDSALYLCASSDPGAVGAFFGQGTRLTVV.

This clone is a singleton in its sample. Here the CDR3 DNA reads TGTGCCAGCAGCTTAGTGGGGGGGCGGAACACTGAAGCTTTCTTT. It yields the protein CASSLVGGRNTEAFF. The V gene is TRBV11-3, the J gene TRBJ1-1; tentative D call: TRBD1 (6 bases). Trimming left V 1 base short and J 1 base short, with 10 bases between. CDR1 and CDR2 (germline): SGHNT, YENEEA. The CDR3 loop spans 15 amino acids.

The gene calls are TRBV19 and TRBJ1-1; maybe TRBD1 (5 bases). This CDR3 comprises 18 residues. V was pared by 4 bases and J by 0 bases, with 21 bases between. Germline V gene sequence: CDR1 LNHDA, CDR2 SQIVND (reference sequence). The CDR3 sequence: CASSRGTLPHGMNTEAFF. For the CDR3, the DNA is TGTGCCAGTAGTAGGGGGACTCTTCCCCACGGGATGAACACTGAAGCTTTCTTT.

The CDR3 spells CASMSGRPAYEQYF. In DNA, the CDR3 is TGTGCCAGCATGAGCGGGAGGCCGGCCTACGAGCAGTACTTC. The genes are TRBV7-2 and TRBJ2-7; 9 nucleotides agree with TRBD2. In germline, CDR1 is SGHTA, CDR2 FQGNSA. The CDR3 totals 14 residues. Trimming removed 7 bases from V and 2 bases from J; junction bases left unmatched: 6.

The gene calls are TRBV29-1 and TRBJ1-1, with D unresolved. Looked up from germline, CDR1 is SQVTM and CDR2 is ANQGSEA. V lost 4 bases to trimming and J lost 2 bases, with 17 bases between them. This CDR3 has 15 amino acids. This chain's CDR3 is CSVAPAPLRNTEAFF. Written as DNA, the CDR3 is TGCAGCGTTGCCCCCGCCCCACTCCGCAACACTGAAGCTTTCTTT. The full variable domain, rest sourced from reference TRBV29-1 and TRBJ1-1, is SAVISQKPSRDICQRGTSLTIQCQVDSQVTMMFWYRQQPGQSLTLIATANQGSEATYESGFVIDKFPISRPNLTFSTLTVSNMSPEDSSIYLCSVAPAPLRNTEAFFGQGTRLTVV.

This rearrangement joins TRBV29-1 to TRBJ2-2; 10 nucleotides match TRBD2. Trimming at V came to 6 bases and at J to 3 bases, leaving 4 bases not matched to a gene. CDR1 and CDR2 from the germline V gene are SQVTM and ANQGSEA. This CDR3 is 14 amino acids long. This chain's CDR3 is CSVIAGGYTGELFF. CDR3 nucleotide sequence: TGCAGCGTCATAGCGGGGGGATACACCGGGGAGCTGTTTTTT.

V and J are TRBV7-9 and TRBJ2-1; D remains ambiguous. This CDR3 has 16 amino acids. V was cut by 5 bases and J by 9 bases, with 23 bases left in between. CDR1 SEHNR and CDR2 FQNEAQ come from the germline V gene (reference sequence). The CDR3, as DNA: TGTGCCAGCAGCGACCTTCTCCGCGGTGGATCGGGTGAGCAGTTCTTC. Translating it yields CASSDLLRGGSGEQFF.

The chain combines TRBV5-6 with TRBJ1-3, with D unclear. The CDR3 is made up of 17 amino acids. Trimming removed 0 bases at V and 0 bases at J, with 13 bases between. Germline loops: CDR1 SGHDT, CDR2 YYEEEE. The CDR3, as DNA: TGTGCCAGCAGCTTGGGAAAGACCGCGTTCTCTGGAAACACCATATATTTT. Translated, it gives CASSLGKTAFSGNTIYF.

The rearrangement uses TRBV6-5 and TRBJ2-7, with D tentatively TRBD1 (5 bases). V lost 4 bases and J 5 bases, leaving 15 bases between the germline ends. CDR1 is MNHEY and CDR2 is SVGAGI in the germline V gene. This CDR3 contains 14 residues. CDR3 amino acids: CASSLGLNSDEQYF. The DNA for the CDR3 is TGTGCCAGCAGTTTGGGGCTCAATTCGGACGAGCAGTACTTC.

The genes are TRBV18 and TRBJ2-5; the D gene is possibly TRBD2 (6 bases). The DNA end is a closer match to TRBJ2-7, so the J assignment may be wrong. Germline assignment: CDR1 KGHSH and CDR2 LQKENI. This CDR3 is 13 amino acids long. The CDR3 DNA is TGTGCCAGCTCACCGGTGGGGGGCTACGAGCAGTACTTC. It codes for CASSPVGGYEQYF.

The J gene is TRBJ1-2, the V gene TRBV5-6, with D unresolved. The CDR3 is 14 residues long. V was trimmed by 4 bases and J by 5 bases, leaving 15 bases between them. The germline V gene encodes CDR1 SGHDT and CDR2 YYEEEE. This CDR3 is CASSHPPGRYGYTF. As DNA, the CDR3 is TGTGCCAGCAGCCACCCTCCGGGGAGGTATGGCTACACCTTC.

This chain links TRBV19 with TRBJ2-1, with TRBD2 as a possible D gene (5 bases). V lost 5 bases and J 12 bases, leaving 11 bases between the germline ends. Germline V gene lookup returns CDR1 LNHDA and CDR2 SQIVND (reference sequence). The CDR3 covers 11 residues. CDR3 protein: CASSASGGQFF. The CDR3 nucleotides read TGTGCCAGTAGTGCAAGCGGAGGGCAGTTCTTC.